Presented here are 8 T cell receptor beta chains from one specimen sequenced in a study of cytomegalovirus exposure and HLA in healthy donors. Amplification used 60 Vbeta primers and 13 Jbeta primers. The repertoire was sequenced with immunoSEQ multiplex PCR; TCRdb's copy has only in-frame clones and lacks some. Here the sample spans 220,000 or so clones, more than 60% being singletons. The sample comprised PBMCs. The receptor set was obtained from a man between 50 and 59 years old in good health and CMV-seronegative.

This clone came up a few times. The V gene is TRBV9, the J gene TRBJ1-4, with D possibly TRBD1 on 6 matching bases. Germline V gene lookup returns CDR1 SGDLS and CDR2 YYNGEE. There are 15 residues in the CDR3. Between the trimmed V and J ends, which lost 0 bases and 11 bases, there was a span of 17 bases. Written as DNA, the CDR3 is TGTGCCAGCAGCGTAGAAGACCTCCCAAGGGGGAAACTGTTTTTT. The encoded protein is CASSVEDLPRGKLFF.

V and J are TRBV29-1 and TRBJ2-2; TRBD1 is a possible D gene (6 bases). CDR1 and CDR2 (germline): SQVTM, ANQGSEA. The CDR3 is 14 residues long. Trimming cost V 4 bases and J 5 bases, with 14 bases left between them. The CDR3 here is CSVGSHRETGELFF. For the CDR3, the DNA is TGCAGCGTTGGCTCCCACAGGGAGACCGGGGAGCTGTTTTTT.

The rearrangement uses TRBV5-1 and TRBJ1-3, with D perhaps matching TRBD1 (6 bases). Germline CDR1 SGHRS, CDR2 YFSETQ. Trimming removed 3 bases at V and 1 base at J, with 17 bases between. The CDR3 sequence is 17 residues long. CDR3 DNA sequence: TGCGCCAGCAGCTCTGCCGGGACACCTAGATCTGGAAACACCATATATTTT. Its translation is CASSSAGTPRSGNTIYF.

The chain uses TRBV29-1 and TRBJ2-1; possibly TRBD1 for D (5 bases). The CDR3 contains 13 residues. Germline loops: CDR1 SQVTM, CDR2 ANQGSEA. V lost 2 bases, J lost 5 bases, and 10 bases lay in between. The CDR3 region is CSVERGYDNEQFF. The CDR3 DNA reads TGCAGCGTTGAAAGGGGCTATGACAATGAGCAGTTCTTC.

This CDR3 is CASSAGTSGRRNEQFF. DNA of the CDR3: TGTGCCAGCTCAGCGGGGACTAGCGGGAGGAGGAATGAGCAGTTCTTC. The J gene is TRBJ2-1, the V gene TRBV18, with TRBD2 identical over 15 bases. V gave up 5 bases and J gave up 7 bases; unmatched junction bases: 6. This CDR3 has 16 amino acids. The V gene's germline CDR1 is KGHSH and CDR2 LQKENI.

Written as DNA, the CDR3 is TGTGCCAGCGGGACAAGACAGGGGAGCATTGCGGGCAATCAGCCCCAGCATTTT. The encoded protein is CASGTRQGSIAGNQPQHF. The V gene is TRBV27, the J gene TRBJ1-5; 8 bases agree with TRBD1. The ends lost 8 bases at V and 2 bases at J; junction bases unmatched: 17. Germline loops: CDR1 MNHEY, CDR2 SMNVEV (reference sequence). CDR3 length: 18 amino acids.

The chain employs TRBV18 and TRBJ2-3, with D perhaps TRBD2 (6 bases). The CDR3 spans 17 residues. V lost 3 bases to trimming and J lost 1 base, with 17 bases between them. Germline lookup yields CDR1 KGHSH and CDR2 LQKENI. The CDR3 region has the DNA TGTGCCAGCTCACCGTTCCCCTCGGCTAGCGGCACAGATACGCAGTATTTT. Translated: CASSPFPSASGTDTQYF. Complete variable domain (other parts from reference TRBV18 and TRBJ2-3): NAGVMQNPRHLVRRRGQEARLRCSPMKGHSHVYWYRQLPEEGLKFMVYLQKENIIDESGMPKERFSAEFPKEGPSILRIQQVVRGDSAAYFCASSPFPSASGTDTQYFGPGTRLTVL.

In DNA, the CDR3 is TGTGCCAGCGCTGGGAGTGGGGGGTCCTACGAGCAGTACTTC. Amino acid sequence: CASAGSGGSYEQYF. This chain joins TRBV28 and TRBJ2-7; D perhaps matches TRBD2 (6 bases). CDR3 length equals 14 residues. Trimming took off 8 bases at V and 1 base at J, with 15 bases between the two ends. CDR1 is MDHEN, CDR2 SYDVKM, per germline.